A single sample gave rise to the 8 T cell receptor beta chains below, sequenced in a study of cytomegalovirus exposure and HLA in healthy donors. The PCR made use of 60 Vbeta and 13 Jbeta primers. The repertoire was sequenced with immunoSEQ multiplex PCR; TCRdb's copy has only in-frame clones and lacks some. The sample lists 150,000 or so clones; roughly 80% were seen once. The sample consisted of PBMCs. The receptors come from a man aged 45 to 65 in good health and CMV-seropositive.

This clone was seen once. The V call is TRBV5-1, the J call TRBJ1-2; 9 bases map to TRBD1. Germline lookup yields CDR1 SGHRS and CDR2 YFSETQ. V lost 0 bases, J lost 4 bases, and 13 bases stayed unmatched. The CDR3 extends over 18 amino acids. Here the CDR3 DNA reads TGCGCCAGCAGCTTGGTGGAAGGACAGGGGAAATGGGTCTATGGCTACACCTTC. This codes for CASSLVEGQGKWVYGYTF.

V usage is TRBV28 and J usage is TRBJ2-1, with a possible D match to TRBD2 (6 bases). Germline-derived CDR1 and CDR2 are MDHEN and SYDVKM. Trimming shortened V by 6 bases and J by 0 bases, and 15 bases separated the two germline ends. CDR3 length equals 16 residues. Here the CDR3 reads CASRPRAGSSYNEQFF. CDR3 DNA sequence: TGTGCCAGCAGGCCACGGGCGGGGAGCTCCTACAATGAGCAGTTCTTC.

The chain links TRBV6-5 to TRBJ2-5; TRBD2 might be the D (5 bases). The CDR3 length is 15 residues. Germline loops: CDR1 MNHEY, CDR2 SVGAGI. Trimming removed 6 bases at V and 5 bases at J, with 19 bases between. The CDR3 DNA follows: TGTGCCAGCAGGGTCGGACTCCTGAAATTGGAGACCCAGTACTTC. It translates to CASRVGLLKLETQYF.

Concerning this clone itself: Mismatch with germline at one junction end may stem from a read error. The V call is TRBV7-7, the J call TRBJ2-3; no clear D gene. Germline-derived CDR1 and CDR2 are SSHAT and FNYEAQ (reference sequence). This CDR3 comprises 13 residues. CDR3 sequence: CASSATGTDTQYF. CDR3 coding DNA: TGTGCTAGCAGTGCCACAGGCACAGATACGCAGTATTTT. The whole variable domain, remainder taken from reference TRBV7-7 and TRBJ2-3, is GAGVSQSPRYKVTKRGQDVTLRCDPISSHATLYWYQQALGQGPEFLTYFNYEAQPDKSGLPSDRFSAERPEGSISTLTIQRTEQRDSAMYRCASSATGTDTQYFGPGTRLTVL.

This CDR3 reads CASSPDRNYGYTF. The CDR3 DNA reads TGTGCCAGCAGTCCGGACAGGAACTATGGCTACACCTTC. V usage is TRBV6-6 and J usage is TRBJ1-2; TRBD1 matches 7 bases. Germline CDR1 MNHNY, CDR2 SVGAGI (reference sequence). The length of the CDR3 is 13 residues. The V gene end was trimmed by 5 bases and the J gene end by 2 bases; junction bases not matched to a gene: 2.

The V gene is TRBV9, the J gene TRBJ2-7; 7 nucleotides align to TRBD1. CDR1 and CDR2 (germline): SGDLS, YYNGEE. There are 15 residues in the CDR3. With 4 bases clipped from V and 9 bases from J, the junction kept 16 bases outside the gene matches. The CDR3 loop reads CASSPGGVITTVQYF. CDR3 nucleotides: TGTGCCAGCAGCCCAGGGGGTGTGATAACTACGGTGCAGTACTTC.

The V and J genes are TRBV7-8 and TRBJ1-5, with TRBD1 matching over 9 bases. CDR1 is SGHVS, CDR2 FQNEAQ, per germline. Losses at the gene ends were 2 bases for V and 6 bases for J; bases not matched to a gene: 5. The CDR3 covers 15 residues. CDR3 loop: CASSLFMTGGQPQHF. Written as DNA, the CDR3 is TGTGCCAGCAGCTTATTCATGACAGGGGGTCAGCCCCAGCATTTT.

V is TRBV18 and J is TRBJ2-7, with TRBD1 matching 9 bases. The CDR3 length is 14 residues. Germline CDR1 reads KGHSH; CDR2 reads LQKENI. The V segment lost 3 bases and the J segment 3 bases; nucleotides outside the gene matches: 3. The CDR3 coding sequence is TGTGCCAGCTCACCGGACAGGGGAGGCTACGAGCAGTACTTC. Amino acids: CASSPDRGGYEQYF.